The present TCR beta chain was sequenced within a study of T cell responses to AZD1222 COVID-19 vaccine. The study's findings and limits: Donors in the cohort were predominantly white British and more often female, and clonal diversity was possibly underestimated.

The germline V gene has CDR1 LGHDT and CDR2 YNNKEL (reference sequence). Trimming removed 0 bases from V and 2 bases from J, with 8 bases in between. The CDR3 runs 15 residues. TCRdb's copy holds only in-frame clones and misses some; the assay was immunoSEQ multiplex PCR. The sample has 90,000 to 120,000 clones; about 86% are singletons. On this clone itself: Its antigen is undetermined.

The chain is built from TRBV3-1 (or the pseudogene TRBV3-2) and TRBJ1-5; D perhaps matches TRBD1 (5 bases). This receptor was taken from an adult in good health. The specimen was peripheral blood, collected on day 0 of AZD1222 vaccination. CDR3: CASSQDMTGNQPQHF. The CDR3 DNA reads as TGTGCCAGCAGCCAAGACATGACAGGCAATCAGCCCCAGCATTTT.